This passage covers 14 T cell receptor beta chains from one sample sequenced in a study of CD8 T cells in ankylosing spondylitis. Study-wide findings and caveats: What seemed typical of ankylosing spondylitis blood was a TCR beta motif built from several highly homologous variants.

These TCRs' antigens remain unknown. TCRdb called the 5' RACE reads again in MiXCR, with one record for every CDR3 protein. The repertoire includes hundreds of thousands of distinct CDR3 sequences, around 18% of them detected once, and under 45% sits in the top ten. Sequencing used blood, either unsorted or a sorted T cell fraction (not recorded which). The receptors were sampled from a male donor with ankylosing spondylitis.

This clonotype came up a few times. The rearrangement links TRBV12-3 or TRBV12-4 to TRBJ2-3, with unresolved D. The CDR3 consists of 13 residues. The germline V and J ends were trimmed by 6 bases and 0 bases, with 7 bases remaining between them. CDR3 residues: CASSFSSTDTQYF. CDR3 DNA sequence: TGTGCCAGCAGCTTTTCGAGCACAGATACGCAGTATTTT.

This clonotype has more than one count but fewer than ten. This chain's CDR3 is CARYRRGSHEQYF. In DNA form, the CDR3 reads TGTGCCCGATATCGTCGCGGCAGCCACGAGCAGTACTTC. This chain joins TRBV27 and TRBJ2-7; D unclear. CDR3 length: 13 amino acids. V gave up 11 bases and J gave up 5 bases, with 19 bases separating them. Germline CDR1 reads MNHEY; CDR2 reads SMNVEV (reference sequence).

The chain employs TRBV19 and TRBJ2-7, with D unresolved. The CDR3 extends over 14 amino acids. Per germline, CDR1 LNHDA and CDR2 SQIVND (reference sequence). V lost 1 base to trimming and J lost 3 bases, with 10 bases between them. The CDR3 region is CASSIAGGYYEQYF. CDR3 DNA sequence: TGTGCCAGTAGTATAGCGGGCGGCTACTACGAGCAGTACTTC.

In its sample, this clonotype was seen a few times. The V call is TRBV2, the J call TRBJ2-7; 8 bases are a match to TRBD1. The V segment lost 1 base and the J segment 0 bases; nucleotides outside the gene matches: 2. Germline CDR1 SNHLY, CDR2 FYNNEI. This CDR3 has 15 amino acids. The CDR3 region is CASSEEGTGSYEQYF. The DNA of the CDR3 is TGTGCCAGCAGTGAAGAAGGGACAGGCTCCTACGAGCAGTACTTC.

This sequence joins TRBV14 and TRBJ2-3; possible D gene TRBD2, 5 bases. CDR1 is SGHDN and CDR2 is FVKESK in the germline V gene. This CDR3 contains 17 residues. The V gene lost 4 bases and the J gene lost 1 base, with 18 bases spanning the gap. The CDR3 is CASSPRSEAVGTDTQYF. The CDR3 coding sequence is TGTGCCAGCAGCCCTCGTTCGGAAGCGGTTGGCACAGATACGCAGTATTTT.

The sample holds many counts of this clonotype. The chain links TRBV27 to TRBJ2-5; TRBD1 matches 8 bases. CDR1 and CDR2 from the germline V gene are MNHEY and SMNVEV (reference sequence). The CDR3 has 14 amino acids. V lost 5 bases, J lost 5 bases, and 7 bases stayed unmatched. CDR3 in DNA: TGTGCCAGCAGTCAGGGACAGGCCCCGGAGACCCAGTACTTC. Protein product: CASSQGQAPETQYF.

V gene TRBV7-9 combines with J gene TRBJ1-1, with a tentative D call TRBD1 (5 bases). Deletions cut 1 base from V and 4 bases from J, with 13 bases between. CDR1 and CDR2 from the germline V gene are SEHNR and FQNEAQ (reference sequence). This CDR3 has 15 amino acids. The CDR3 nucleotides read TGTGCCAGCAGCTTAGGGGGGGTCGTAGTCACTGAAGCTTTCTTT. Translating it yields CASSLGGVVVTEAFF.

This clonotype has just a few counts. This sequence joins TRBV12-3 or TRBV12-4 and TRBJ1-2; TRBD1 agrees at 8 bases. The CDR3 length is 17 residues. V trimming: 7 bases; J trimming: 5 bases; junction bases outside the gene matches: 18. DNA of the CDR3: TGTGCCAGCACTTCCTTCCTTCTGACAGGGGACGCGTATGGCTACACCTTC. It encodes CASTSFLLTGDAYGYTF.

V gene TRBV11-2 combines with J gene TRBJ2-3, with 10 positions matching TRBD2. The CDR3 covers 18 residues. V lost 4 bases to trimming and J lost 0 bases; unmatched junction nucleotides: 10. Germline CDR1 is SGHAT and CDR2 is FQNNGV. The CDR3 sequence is CASSSHLAGVYSTDTQYF. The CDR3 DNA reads TGTGCCAGCAGCTCACACCTAGCGGGGGTATATAGCACAGATACGCAGTATTTT.

The CDR3 DNA is TGCAGCGTTGACCCGGGACTAGCGGGAGTTAGCGATGAGCAGTTCTTC. As protein: CSVDPGLAGVSDEQFF. V usage is TRBV29-1 and J usage is TRBJ2-1, with 14 bases matching TRBD2. The CDR3 covers 16 residues. Trimming took 3 bases from V and 8 from J; bases not matched to a gene: 9. CDR1 is SQVTM and CDR2 is ANQGSEA in the germline V gene.

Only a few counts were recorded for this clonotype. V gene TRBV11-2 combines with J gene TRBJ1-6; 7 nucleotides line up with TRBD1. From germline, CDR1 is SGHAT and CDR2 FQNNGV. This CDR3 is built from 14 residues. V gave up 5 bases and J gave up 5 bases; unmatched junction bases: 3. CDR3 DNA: TGTGCCAGCAGCCGGGGACAGCATAATTCACCCCTCCACTTT. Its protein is CASSRGQHNSPLHF.

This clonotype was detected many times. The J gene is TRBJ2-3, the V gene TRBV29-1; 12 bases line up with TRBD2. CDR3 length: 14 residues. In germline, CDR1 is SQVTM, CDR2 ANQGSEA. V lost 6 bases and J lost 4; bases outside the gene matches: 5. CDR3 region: CSVLLAGGPDTQYF. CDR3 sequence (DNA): TGCAGCGTGCTACTAGCGGGAGGTCCAGATACGCAGTATTTT.

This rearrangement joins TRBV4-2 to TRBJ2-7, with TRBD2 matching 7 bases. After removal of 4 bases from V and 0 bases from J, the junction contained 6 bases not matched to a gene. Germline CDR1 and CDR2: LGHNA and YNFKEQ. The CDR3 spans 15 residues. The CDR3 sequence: CASSPLRENSYEQYF. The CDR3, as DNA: TGTGCCAGCAGCCCATTGCGGGAGAACTCCTACGAGCAGTACTTC.

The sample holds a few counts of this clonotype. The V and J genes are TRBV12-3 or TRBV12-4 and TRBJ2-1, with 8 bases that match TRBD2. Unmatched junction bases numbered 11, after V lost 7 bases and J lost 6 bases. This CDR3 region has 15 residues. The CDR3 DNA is TGTGCCAGCAAAGGTAAAGCGGGGGCCCTCAATGAGCAGTTCTTC. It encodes CASKGKAGALNEQFF.